There are a few counts of the clone carrying this T cell receptor (beta chain). The data derive from a study of blood T cells in healthy people across ages. Per the germline V gene, CDR1 is LGHDT and CDR2 is YNNKEL (reference sequence). The CDR3 is 16 amino acids. V gave up 3 bases and J gave up 2 bases, with 15 bases separating them. Sample-barcoded 5' priming and a J-beta primer mix drove a second PCR of roughly 7 to 11 cycles. One entry per CDR3 protein, called by TCRdb with MiXCR from the 5' RACE reads. Found here are under 1,100,000 distinct CDR3 sequences, approximately 25% of them singletons; the top ten hold 0.65% to 0.95%. The data also belong to a second study, concerning T cells of mothers and their children. Per that study: Overlap in related mother-child pairs always slightly exceeded unrelated pairs, never significantly.

The rearrangement links TRBV3-1 to TRBJ2-3; D uncertain. What was sequenced was blood. The TCR comes from a girl aged 2-10 years in good health. The CDR3 bases are TGTGCCAGCAGCCATCAGAAGGACCAATCCACAGATACGCAGTATTTT. Translating gives CASSHQKDQSTDTQYF.